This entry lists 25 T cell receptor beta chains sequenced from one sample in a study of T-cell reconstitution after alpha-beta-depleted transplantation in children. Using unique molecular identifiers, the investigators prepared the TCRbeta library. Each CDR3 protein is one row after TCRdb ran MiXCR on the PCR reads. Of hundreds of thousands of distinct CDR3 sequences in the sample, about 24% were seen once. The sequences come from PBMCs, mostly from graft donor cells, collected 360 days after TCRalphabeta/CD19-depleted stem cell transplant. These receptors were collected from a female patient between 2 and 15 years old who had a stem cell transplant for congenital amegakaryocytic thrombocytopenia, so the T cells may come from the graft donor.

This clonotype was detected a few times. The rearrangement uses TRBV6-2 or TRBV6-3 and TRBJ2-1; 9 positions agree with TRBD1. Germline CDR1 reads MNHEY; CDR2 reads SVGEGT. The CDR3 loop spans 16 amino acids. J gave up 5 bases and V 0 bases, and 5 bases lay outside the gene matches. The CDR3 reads CASSYSTWTGDNEQFF. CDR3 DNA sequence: TGTGCCAGCAGTTACTCGACATGGACAGGGGACAATGAGCAGTTCTTC.

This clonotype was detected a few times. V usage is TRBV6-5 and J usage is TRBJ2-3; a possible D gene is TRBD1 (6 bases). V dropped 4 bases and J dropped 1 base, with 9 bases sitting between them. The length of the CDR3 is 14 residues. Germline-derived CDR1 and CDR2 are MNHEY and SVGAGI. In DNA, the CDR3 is TGTGCCAGCAGTTCCCACAGGGGCACAGATACGCAGTATTTT. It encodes CASSSHRGTDTQYF.

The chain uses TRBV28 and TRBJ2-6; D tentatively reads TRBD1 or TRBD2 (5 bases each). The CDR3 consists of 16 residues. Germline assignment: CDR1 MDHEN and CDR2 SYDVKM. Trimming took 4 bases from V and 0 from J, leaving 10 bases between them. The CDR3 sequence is CASSSGRSSGANVLTF. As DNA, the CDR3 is TGTGCCAGCAGTTCGGGACGGAGCTCTGGGGCCAACGTCCTGACTTTC.

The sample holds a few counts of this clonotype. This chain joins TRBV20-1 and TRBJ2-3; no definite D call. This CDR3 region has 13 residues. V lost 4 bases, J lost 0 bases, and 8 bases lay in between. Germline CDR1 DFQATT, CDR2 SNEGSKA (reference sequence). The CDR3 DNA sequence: TGCAGTGCTAACACAGCTAGCACAGATACGCAGTATTTT. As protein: CSANTASTDTQYF.

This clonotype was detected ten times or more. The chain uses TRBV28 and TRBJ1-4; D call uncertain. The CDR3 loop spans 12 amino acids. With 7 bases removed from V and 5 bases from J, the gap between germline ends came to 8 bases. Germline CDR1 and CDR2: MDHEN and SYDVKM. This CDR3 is CASMNTNEKLFF. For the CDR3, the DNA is TGTGCCAGCATGAACACCAATGAAAAACTGTTTTTT.

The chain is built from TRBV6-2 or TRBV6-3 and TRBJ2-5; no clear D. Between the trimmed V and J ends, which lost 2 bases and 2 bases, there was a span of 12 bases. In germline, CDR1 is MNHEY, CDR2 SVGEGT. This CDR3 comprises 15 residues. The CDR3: CASSYDGPKQETQYF. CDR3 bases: TGTGCCAGCAGTTACGACGGGCCAAAACAAGAGACCCAGTACTTC.

The CDR3 DNA sequence: TGCGCCAGCTTCGGGACTAGCGGGGGACAAGAGACCCAGTACTTC. As protein: CASFGTSGGQETQYF. The chain carries TRBV5-1 and TRBJ2-5, with 14 bases matching TRBD2. The germline V gene has CDR1 SGHRS and CDR2 YFSETQ. Unmatched junction bases numbered 4, after V lost 7 bases and J lost 2 bases. The CDR3 totals 15 residues.

CDR3 in amino acids: CASSLSSGGDRETQYF. The CDR3 region has the DNA TGTGCCAGCAGTTTAAGTTCAGGGGGTGATCGAGAGACCCAGTACTTC. V usage is TRBV28 and J usage is TRBJ2-5, with TRBD1 matching over 7 bases. Germline lookup yields CDR1 MDHEN and CDR2 SYDVKM. The CDR3 loop spans 16 amino acids. With 2 bases clipped from V and 4 bases from J, the junction kept 10 bases outside the gene matches.

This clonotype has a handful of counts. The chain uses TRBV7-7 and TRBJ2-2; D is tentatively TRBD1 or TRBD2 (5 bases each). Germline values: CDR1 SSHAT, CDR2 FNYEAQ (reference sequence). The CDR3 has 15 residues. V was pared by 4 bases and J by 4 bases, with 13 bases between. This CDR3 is CASSSRPRGTGELFF. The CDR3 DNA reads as TGTGCCAGCAGCTCCCGTCCGAGGGGCACCGGGGAGCTGTTTTTT.

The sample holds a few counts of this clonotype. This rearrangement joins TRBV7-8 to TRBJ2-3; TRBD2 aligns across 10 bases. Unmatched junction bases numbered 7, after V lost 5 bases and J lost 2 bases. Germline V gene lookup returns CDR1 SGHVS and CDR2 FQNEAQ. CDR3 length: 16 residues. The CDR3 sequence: CASSDSGTSATDTQYF. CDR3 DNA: TGTGCCAGCAGCGATAGCGGGACTAGCGCCACAGATACGCAGTATTTT.

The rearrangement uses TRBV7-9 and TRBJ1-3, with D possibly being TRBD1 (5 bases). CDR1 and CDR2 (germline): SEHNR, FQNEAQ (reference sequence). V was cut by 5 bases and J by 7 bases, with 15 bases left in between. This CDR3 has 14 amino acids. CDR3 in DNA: TGTGCCAGCAGCCACAGTTGGGGGGTGAACACCATATATTTT. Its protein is CASSHSWGVNTIYF.

The CDR3 bases are TGTGCCAGCTCCGGGACTAGCGGGGGTAATGGCCCCTACAATGAGCAGTTCTTC. Translated, it gives CASSGTSGGNGPYNEQFF. The gene calls are TRBV28 and TRBJ2-1; 14 bases agree with TRBD2. The CDR3 contains 18 residues. Trimming cost V 8 bases and J 2 bases; bases outside gene matches: 11. Germline CDR1 and CDR2: MDHEN and SYDVKM.

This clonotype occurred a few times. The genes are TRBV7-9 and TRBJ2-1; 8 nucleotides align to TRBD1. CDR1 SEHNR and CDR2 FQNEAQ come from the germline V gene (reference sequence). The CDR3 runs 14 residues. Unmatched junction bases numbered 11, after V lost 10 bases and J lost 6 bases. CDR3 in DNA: TGTGCCACCCCCCTTGGACAGGGCACCAATGAGCAGTTCTTC. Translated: CATPLGQGTNEQFF.

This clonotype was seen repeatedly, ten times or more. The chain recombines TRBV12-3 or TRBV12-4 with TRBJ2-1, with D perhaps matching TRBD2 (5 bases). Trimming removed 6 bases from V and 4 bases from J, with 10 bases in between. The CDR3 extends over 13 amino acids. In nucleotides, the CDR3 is TGTGCCAGCAGCCGACGGGATTACAATGAGCAGTTCTTC. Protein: CASSRRDYNEQFF.

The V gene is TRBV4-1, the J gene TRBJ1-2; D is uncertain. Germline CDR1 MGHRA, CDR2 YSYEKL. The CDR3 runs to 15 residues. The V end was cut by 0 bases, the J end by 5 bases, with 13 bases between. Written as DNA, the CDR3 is TGCGCCAGCAGCCAAGATAAAAGCCCCGGGTATGGCTACACCTTC. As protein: CASSQDKSPGYGYTF.

The CDR3 DNA reads as TGTGCCACCAGTGAGGCCGGGACAGGGGGCCAAGAGACCCAGTACTTC. Its protein product is CATSEAGTGGQETQYF. V is TRBV24-1 and J is TRBJ2-5; 11 nucleotides agree with TRBD1. The CDR3 has 16 amino acids. Trimming at V came to 4 bases and at J to 1 base, leaving 4 bases not matched to a gene. From germline, CDR1 is KGHDR and CDR2 SFDVKD.

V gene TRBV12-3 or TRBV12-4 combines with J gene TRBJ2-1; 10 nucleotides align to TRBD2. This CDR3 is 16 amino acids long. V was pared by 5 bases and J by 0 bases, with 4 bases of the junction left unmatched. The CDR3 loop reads CASSRSGGLSYNEQFF. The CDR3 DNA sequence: TGTGCCAGCAGTCGTAGCGGGGGGCTCTCCTACAATGAGCAGTTCTTC.

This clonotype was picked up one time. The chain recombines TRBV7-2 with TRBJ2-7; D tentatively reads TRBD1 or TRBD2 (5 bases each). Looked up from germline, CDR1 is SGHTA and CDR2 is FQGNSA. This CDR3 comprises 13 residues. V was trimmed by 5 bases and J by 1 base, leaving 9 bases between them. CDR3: CASSMGRSYEQYF. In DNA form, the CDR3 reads TGTGCCAGCAGCATGGGACGGTCCTACGAGCAGTACTTC.

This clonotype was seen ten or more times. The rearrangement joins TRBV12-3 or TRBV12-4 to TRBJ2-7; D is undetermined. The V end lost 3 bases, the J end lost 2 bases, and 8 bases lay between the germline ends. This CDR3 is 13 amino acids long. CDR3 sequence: CASSFGPAYEQYF. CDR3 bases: TGTGCCAGCAGTTTCGGACCCGCCTACGAGCAGTACTTC.

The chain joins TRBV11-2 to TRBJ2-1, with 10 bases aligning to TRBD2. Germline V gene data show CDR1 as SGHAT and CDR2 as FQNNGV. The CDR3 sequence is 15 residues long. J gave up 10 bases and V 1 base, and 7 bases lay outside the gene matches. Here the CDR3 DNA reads TGTGCCAGCAGCTTAGGGCTAGCGGGGGCCTTGGAGCAGTTCTTC. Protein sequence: CASSLGLAGALEQFF.

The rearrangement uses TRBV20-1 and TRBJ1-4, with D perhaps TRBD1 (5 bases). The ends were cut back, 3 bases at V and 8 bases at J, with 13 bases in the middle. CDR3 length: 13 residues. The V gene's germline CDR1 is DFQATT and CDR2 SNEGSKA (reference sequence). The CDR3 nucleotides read TGCAGTGCTAGGGGGGGGTTTCGGGAAAAACTGTTTTTT. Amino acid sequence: CSARGGFREKLFF.

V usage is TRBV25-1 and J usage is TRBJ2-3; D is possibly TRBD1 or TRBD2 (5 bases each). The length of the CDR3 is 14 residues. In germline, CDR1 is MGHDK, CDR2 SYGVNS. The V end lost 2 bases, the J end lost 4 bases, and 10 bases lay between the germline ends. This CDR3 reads CASSEPRDADTQYF. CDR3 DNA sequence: TGTGCCAGCAGTGAACCCAGGGACGCAGATACGCAGTATTTT.

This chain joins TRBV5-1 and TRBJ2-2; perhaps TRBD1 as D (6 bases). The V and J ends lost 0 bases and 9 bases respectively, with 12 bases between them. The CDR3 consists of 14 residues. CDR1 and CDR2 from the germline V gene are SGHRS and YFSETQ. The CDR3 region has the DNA TGCGCCAGCAGCTTGGCCGAGTGGGGGCGGGAGCTGTTTTTT. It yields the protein CASSLAEWGRELFF.

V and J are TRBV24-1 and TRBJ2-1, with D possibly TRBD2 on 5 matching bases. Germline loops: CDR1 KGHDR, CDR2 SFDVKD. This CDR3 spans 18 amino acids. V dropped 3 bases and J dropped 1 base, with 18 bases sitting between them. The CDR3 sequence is CATSDISPGRGSYNEQFF. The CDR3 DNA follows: TGTGCCACCAGTGATATCTCCCCGGGGAGAGGTTCCTACAATGAGCAGTTCTTC.

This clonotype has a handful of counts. In DNA, the CDR3 is TGTGCCAGCGGGGGTTACCTAGCCAGGACAGATACGCAGTATTTT. This translates into CASGGYLARTDTQYF. This chain connects TRBV7-3 to TRBJ2-3; D tentatively fits TRBD1 or TRBD2 (5 bases each). The CDR3 has 15 amino acids. CDR1 and CDR2 from the germline V gene are SGHTA and FQGTGA. The germline V and J ends were trimmed by 8 bases and 3 bases, with 18 bases remaining between them.